This is a list of T cell receptor beta chains from one sample in a study of PD-L1 blockade in urothelial cancer. Produced via immunoSEQ multiplex PCR; TCRdb's table is partial and in-frame only. In the table there are approximately 41,000 clones, approximately 80% of which are singletons. Sequencing used PBMCs, obtained around atezolizumab (anti-PD-L1) treatment. These receptors were taken from a man aged 80 or over with urothelial cancer. CDR3s include the opening cysteine and the closing phenylalanine or tryptophan. The D gene is left open where the match is weak. The size of a clone is reported for some rows only, either as once, few or many, or as a class for expanded clones.

j_call d_call v_call clone_size cdr3_nt cdr3_aa
TRBJ1-1 NA TRBV30 NA TGTGCCTGGAGTCCTGTCACTGAAGCTTTCTTT CAWSPVTEAFF
TRBJ2-1 TRBD1 TRBV30 once TGTGCCTGGAGTGAGTGGGCCGGGACAGGGGGCGATGAGCAGTTCTTC CAWSEWAGTGGDEQFF
TRBJ1-5 NA TRBV7-2 once TGTGCCAGCAGCTTATTACCTCGGGACACTAGCAATCAGCCCCAGCATTTT CASSLLPRDTSNQPQHF
TRBJ1-2 TRBD1 TRBV28 NA TGTGCCAGCGGAACACAGGGGCTCCTTAACTATGGCTACACCTTC CASGTQGLLNYGYTF
TRBJ1-2 NA TRBV5-6 NA TGTGCCAGCAGCTCGACGGAGGGGTACTATGGCTACACCTTC CASSSTEGYYGYTF
TRBJ2-7 NA TRBV5-4 NA TGTGCCAGCTCGGCAAAGACGGGTGACTACGAGCAGTACTTC CASSAKTGDYEQYF
TRBJ1-1 TRBD1 TRBV10-1 NA TGCGCCAGTTCCGACAGGGAAATCTCTGAAGCTTTCTTT CASSDREISEAFF
TRBJ1-2 NA TRBV9 NA TGTGCCAGCAGCGCTCGGACAGAGGGCTATGGCTACACCTTC CASSARTEGYGYTF
TRBJ1-4 NA TRBV7-9 few TGTGCCAGCAGCTTGGAGGTAGCAACTAATGAAAAACTGTTTTTT CASSLEVATNEKLFF
TRBJ2-3 TRBD1 TRBV4-2 NA TGTGCCAGCAGCCAAGATTGGTCGACAGGGGGAGATACGCAGTATTTT CASSQDWSTGGDTQYF
TRBJ2-7 TRBD1 TRBV27 NA TGTGCCAGCAGTTTCAGGGACAGGGGGATCTACGAGCAGTACTTC CASSFRDRGIYEQYF
TRBJ2-3 NA TRBV9 NA TGTGCCAGCAGCGCAGTGGCCGCTAGCACAGATACGCAGTATTTT CASSAVAASTDTQYF
TRBJ2-2 NA TRBV5-4 NA TGTGCCAGCAGCTCCAGGGTAAGGGGCACCGGGGAGCTGTTTTTT CASSSRVRGTGELFF
TRBJ1-2 TRBD1 TRBV19 NA TGTGCCAGTAGCCTTGGGACAGATCACTATGGCTACACCTTC CASSLGTDHYGYTF
TRBJ2-1 TRBD2 TRBV30 NA TGTGCCTGGAGGGCCAGCGGGAGGAATGAGCAGTTCTTC CAWRASGRNEQFF
TRBJ1-3 NA TRBV11-2 NA TGTGCCAGCAGCTCAGGACGTTGGGGGGACTTTCCTGGAAACACCATATATTTT CASSSGRWGDFPGNTIYF
TRBJ1-1 NA TRBV30 NA TGTGCCTGGAGTGAGGAGGCTGAAGCTTTCTTT CAWSEEAEAFF
TRBJ1-2 TRBD1 TRBV7-9 NA TGTGCCAGCAGCATCGGCGCAGGGGGACCTTTGAGCTATGGCTACACCTTC CASSIGAGGPLSYGYTF
TRBJ2-1 NA TRBV11-3 NA TGTGCCAGCAGCTTAAACAGTATCAATGAGCAGTTCTTC CASSLNSINEQFF
TRBJ1-5 NA TRBV21-1 NA TGTGCCAGCAGCACTCCGGGACAGGGGGCGCAGGTCAATCAGCCCCAGCATTTT CASSTPGQGAQVNQPQHF
TRBJ2-1 TRBD2 TRBV28 NA TGTGCCAGCAGTTTACTCACTAGCGGGAGTCCTGATGAGCAGTTCTTC CASSLLTSGSPDEQFF
TRBJ1-1 NA TRBV19 NA TGTGCCAGTAGTATAGGACAGAAGGGTACTGAAGCTTTCTTT CASSIGQKGTEAFF
TRBJ2-5 NA TRBV5-5 NA TGTGCCAGCAGCTTGGGGGCTATACAAGAGACCCAGTACTTC CASSLGAIQETQYF
TRBJ1-5 TRBD1 TRBV6-5 NA TGTGCCAGCAGTTTAGGACAGGGGGCTCCCAATCAGCCCCAGCATTTT CASSLGQGAPNQPQHF
TRBJ2-1 TRBD2 TRBV18 once TGTGCCAGCTCAAGACTAGCGGGGGACTACAATGAGCAGTTCTTC CASSRLAGDYNEQFF
TRBJ2-5 NA TRBV27 NA TGTGCCAGCAGTTCGAGGGGGGGAGAGACCCAGTACTTC CASSSRGGETQYF